The 16 T cell receptor beta chains given below trace back to one sample, sequenced in a study of cytomegalovirus exposure and HLA in healthy donors. TCRdb's copy holds only in-frame clones and misses some; the assay was immunoSEQ multiplex PCR. The table lists about 240,000 clones, around 88% of them singletons. The sample taken for sequencing was PBMCs. These receptors were obtained from a woman aged 25 to 39 in good health and CMV-seropositive.

A few counts support this clone. The V call is TRBV7-9, the J call TRBJ2-7; 9 nucleotides agree with TRBD2. CDR3 length: 16 residues. The germline gives CDR1 SEHNR, CDR2 FQNEAQ (reference sequence). The V segment lost 4 bases and the J segment 5 bases; nucleotides outside the gene matches: 12. The CDR3, as DNA: TGTGCCAGCAGCTCCTATCTGGCGGGAGGGCTTGACGAGCAGTACTTC. It yields the protein CASSSYLAGGLDEQYF.

The chain recombines TRBV5-1 with TRBJ2-6, with D perhaps matching TRBD1 (6 bases). The CDR3 covers 17 residues. CDR1 SGHRS and CDR2 YFSETQ come from the germline V gene. The ends were cut back, 7 bases at V and 0 bases at J, with 17 bases in the middle. The CDR3 sequence: CASSQDSFISGANVLTF. The CDR3 DNA sequence: TGCGCCAGCTCTCAGGACAGTTTCATCTCTGGGGCCAACGTCCTGACTTTC.

The chain recombines TRBV6-5 with TRBJ1-2, with 7 bases that match TRBD1. J was trimmed by 6 bases and V by 2 bases; bases with no gene match: 6. This CDR3 region has 14 residues. Germline V CDR1 and CDR2: MNHEY, SVGAGI. CDR3 amino acids: CASSYNRGLDGYTF. The CDR3 bases are TGTGCCAGCAGTTACAACAGGGGTCTCGATGGCTACACCTTC.

The V gene is TRBV11-2, the J gene TRBJ1-1; weak D call: TRBD1 (6 bases). V shed 2 bases and J shed 10 bases, with 14 bases lying between them. From germline, CDR1 is SGHAT and CDR2 FQNNGV. This CDR3 spans 13 amino acids. The CDR3 sequence is CASSLLRGRLAFF. The CDR3 DNA sequence: TGTGCCAGCAGCTTATTGCGGGGGCGTCTAGCTTTCTTT.

This clone was seen more than once but under ten times. This chain joins TRBV9 and TRBJ2-5; a weak D match, TRBD2 (5 bases). Germline V lookup: CDR1 SGDLS, CDR2 YYNGEE. The CDR3 has 12 residues. The CDR3 nucleotides are TGTGACAACGAGGGCGGTGGTGAGACCCAGTACTTC. Translation: CDNEGGGETQYF.

This chain joins TRBV5-1 and TRBJ2-1, with 8 bases matching TRBD1. The CDR3 extends over 15 amino acids. The V gene end was trimmed by 2 bases and the J gene end by 10 bases; junction bases not matched to a gene: 11. The germline V gene encodes CDR1 SGHRS and CDR2 YFSETQ. In DNA, the CDR3 is TGCGCCAGCAGCTTTACGGACAGGGCGCAGTGGGAGCAGTTCTTC. This encodes CASSFTDRAQWEQFF.

The chain is built from TRBV5-4 and TRBJ1-1, with 7 nucleotides matching TRBD1. Trimming took 0 bases from V and 3 from J; bases not matched to a gene: 5. Germline lookup yields CDR1 SGHNT and CDR2 YYREEE (reference sequence). CDR3 length: 15 amino acids. In nucleotides, the CDR3 is TGTGCCAGCAGCTTGGAAGGAGGGGGCTACACTGAAGCTTTCTTT. Amino acids: CASSLEGGGYTEAFF.

V is TRBV27 and J is TRBJ2-1; no definite D call. The CDR3 runs 12 residues. Germline V gene sequence: CDR1 MNHEY, CDR2 SMNVEV (reference sequence). Trimming cost V 4 bases and J 7 bases, with 8 bases left between them. The CDR3, as DNA: TGTGCCAGCAGTTCCGACTTAAATGAGCAGTTCTTC. Protein product: CASSSDLNEQFF.

The J gene is TRBJ2-7, the V gene TRBV27, with 8 bases identical to TRBD1. Germline CDR1 and CDR2: MNHEY and SMNVEV (reference sequence). This CDR3 is built from 11 residues. Trimming cost V 4 bases and J 9 bases; bases outside gene matches: 2. CDR3 region: CASSSTGVQYF. The CDR3 nucleotides read TGTGCCAGCAGTTCGACAGGGGTGCAGTACTTC.

This clone has a single count. The V gene is TRBV15, the J gene TRBJ2-7; maybe TRBD1 (7 bases). Germline loops: CDR1 LNHNV, CDR2 YYDKDF (reference sequence). Trimming pared 1 base from V and 3 bases from J, leaving 13 bases between. The CDR3 contains 15 residues. Written as DNA, the CDR3 is TGTGCCACCAGCAGAGGACAGGGAGGTTACTACGAGCAGTACTTC. This encodes CATSRGQGGYYEQYF.

The chain carries TRBV28 and TRBJ2-7, with 7 bases matching TRBD2. CDR1 and CDR2 (germline): MDHEN, SYDVKM. The J segment lost 2 bases and the V segment lost 7 bases, leaving 11 bases of the junction unmatched. The CDR3 is 15 residues long. For the CDR3, the DNA is TGTGCCAGCAAAGTGGGCGGGAGCCTGACCTACGAGCAGTACTTC. This translates into CASKVGGSLTYEQYF. Variable domain in full (rest from reference TRBV28 and TRBJ2-7): DVKVTQSSRYLVKRTGEKVFLECVQDMDHENMFWYRQDPGLGLRLIYFSYDVKMKEKGDIPEGYSVSREKKERFSLILESASTNQTSMYLCASKVGGSLTYEQYFGPGTRLTVT.

The genes are TRBV2 and TRBJ2-1; 11 nucleotides line up with TRBD2. Per the germline V gene, CDR1 is SNHLY and CDR2 is FYNNEI. The length of the CDR3 is 17 residues. Trimming removed 4 bases from V and 2 bases from J; junction bases left unmatched: 7. The CDR3 loop is CASSGELAGAAYNEQFF. The CDR3, as DNA: TGTGCCAGCAGTGGCGAACTAGCGGGAGCGGCCTACAATGAGCAGTTCTTC.

The chain combines TRBV4-1 with TRBJ2-7, with a weak D call TRBD2 (7 bases). This CDR3 contains 15 residues. The germline CDR1 and CDR2 sequences are MGHRA and YSYEKL. V was trimmed by 1 base and J by 2 bases, leaving 12 bases between them. The CDR3 DNA reads as TGCGCCAGCAGCCAAGCGGGGGGCAGCACCTACGAGCAGTACTTC. Translation: CASSQAGGSTYEQYF.

The V gene is TRBV9, the J gene TRBJ2-2, with D maybe TRBD2 (5 bases). Trimming left V 0 bases short and J 5 bases short, with 14 bases between. The CDR3 covers 16 residues. CDR1 is SGDLS and CDR2 is YYNGEE in the germline V gene. The CDR3: CASSVDAGVRTGELFF. CDR3 DNA sequence: TGTGCCAGCAGCGTAGACGCCGGGGTGAGGACCGGGGAGCTGTTTTTT.

This clone appeared a few times. This rearrangement joins TRBV5-1 to TRBJ2-7, with a weak D call TRBD2 (5 bases). The CDR3 consists of 16 residues. Germline V CDR1 and CDR2: SGHRS, YFSETQ. Trimming removed 5 bases at V and 3 bases at J, with 21 bases between. The CDR3 DNA sequence: TGCGCCAGCAGTGAAACCCGGGGTCGGGCCTACTACGAGCAGTACTTC. Protein: CASSETRGRAYYEQYF.

The chain is built from TRBV19 and TRBJ2-2; unclear D gene. Trimming left V 1 base short and J 0 bases short, with 3 bases between. This CDR3 is built from 14 residues. Germline CDR1 reads LNHDA; CDR2 reads SQIVND (reference sequence). The CDR3 DNA is TGTGCCAGTAGTATAGCCACGAACACCGGGGAGCTGTTTTTT. Translation gives CASSIATNTGELFF. The complete variable domain, with remaining parts taken from reference TRBV19 and TRBJ2-2, reads DGGITQSPKYLFRKEGQNVTLSCEQNLNHDAMYWYRQDPGQGLRLIYYSQIVNDFQKGDIAEGYSVSREKKESFPLTVTSAQKNPTAFYLCASSIATNTGELFFGEGSRLTVL.